A single count supports the clone carrying this T cell receptor (beta chain). Antigen: not known. The entry originates in a study of cytomegalovirus exposure and HLA in healthy donors. Whole-study results and caveats: In a later analysis, V- and J-gene trimming of beta chains associated with a DCLRE1C missense variant, replicated independently. The study carried out a later analysis of TCR beta sequences. It associated about 15,000 of them with specific HLA alleles at a false discovery rate of 0.05.

13 Jbeta primers and 60 Vbeta primers were used for the PCR. TCRdb's table, derived via immunoSEQ multiplex PCR, lists solely in-frame clones and lacks some. This table holds about 130,000 clones, 80% found once. The germline V and J ends were trimmed by 6 bases and 2 bases, with 9 bases remaining between them. This CDR3 has 13 amino acids. CDR1 is SNHLY, CDR2 FYNNEI, per germline. The material sequenced was PBMCs. The genes are TRBV2 and TRBJ2-3, with a tentative D call TRBD2 (6 bases). The clonotype was recovered from a man aged 30 to 39 in good health and CMV-seronegative. The CDR3 DNA sequence: TGTGCCAGCAGGACTAGTCCCACAGATACGCAGTATTTT. Protein: CASRTSPTDTQYF.